This TCR beta chain derives from a study of breast tumors, draining lymph nodes, adjacent tissues. Study-level results: Tumor repertoires ranked between lymph nodes and nontumor tissue in diversity, with V and J gene preferences. Tumor T cell lymph node origin was a supported hypothesis, not proven.

Germline CDR1 reads MNHEY; CDR2 reads SVGAGI. The CDR3 extends over 15 amino acids. V shed 0 bases and J shed 7 bases, with 12 bases lying between them. MiXCR, run by TCRdb on the multiplex PCR reads, gives a single entry per CDR3 protein. The sample yields tens of thousands of distinct CDR3 sequences, roughly 23% seen once. This clonotype was seen repeatedly, ten times or more. The antigen is not known. The sequence was obtained from a female donor with breast cancer. Some clones in this sample may be carry-over from other donors' samples. The chain couples TRBV6-5 to TRBJ1-4; D may be TRBD1 (5 bases). The sample consisted of breast tumor tissue. CDR3 in DNA: TGTGCCAGCAGTTACTCGGGGGATCGGAGTGAAAAACTGTTTTTT. Encoded protein: CASSYSGDRSEKLFF.